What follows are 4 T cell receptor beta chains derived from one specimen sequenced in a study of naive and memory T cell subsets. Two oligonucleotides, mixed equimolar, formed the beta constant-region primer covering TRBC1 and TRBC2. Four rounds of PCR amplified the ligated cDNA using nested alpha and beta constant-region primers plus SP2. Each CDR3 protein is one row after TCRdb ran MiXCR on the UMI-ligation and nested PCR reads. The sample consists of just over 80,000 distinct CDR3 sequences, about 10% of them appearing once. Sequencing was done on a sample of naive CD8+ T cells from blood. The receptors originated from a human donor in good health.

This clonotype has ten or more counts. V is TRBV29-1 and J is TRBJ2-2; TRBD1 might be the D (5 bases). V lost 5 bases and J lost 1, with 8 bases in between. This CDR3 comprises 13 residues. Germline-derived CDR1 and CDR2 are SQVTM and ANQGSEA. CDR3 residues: CSVIRGNTGELFF. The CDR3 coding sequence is TGCAGCGTTATTAGGGGGAACACCGGGGAGCTGTTTTTT.

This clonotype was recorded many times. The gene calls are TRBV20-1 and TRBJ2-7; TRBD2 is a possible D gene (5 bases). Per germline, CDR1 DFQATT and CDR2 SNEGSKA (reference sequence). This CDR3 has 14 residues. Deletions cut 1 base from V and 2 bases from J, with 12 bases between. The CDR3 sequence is CSARVPSYTYEQYF. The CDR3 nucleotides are TGCAGTGCTAGAGTGCCTAGCTACACCTACGAGCAGTACTTC.

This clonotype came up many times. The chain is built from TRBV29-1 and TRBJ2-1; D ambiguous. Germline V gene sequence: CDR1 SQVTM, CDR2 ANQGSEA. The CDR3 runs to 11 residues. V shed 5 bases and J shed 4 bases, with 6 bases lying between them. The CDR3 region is CSVPGYNEQFF. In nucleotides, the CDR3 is TGCAGCGTTCCAGGTTACAATGAGCAGTTCTTC.

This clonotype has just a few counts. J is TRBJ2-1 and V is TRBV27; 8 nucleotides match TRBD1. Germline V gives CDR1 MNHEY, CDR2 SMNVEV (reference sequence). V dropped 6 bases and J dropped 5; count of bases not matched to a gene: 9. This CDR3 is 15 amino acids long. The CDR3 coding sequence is TGTGCCAGCAGAAACCGGGACAGGCCGCACAATGAGCAGTTCTTC. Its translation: CASRNRDRPHNEQFF.